Listed below are T cell receptor beta chains from one sample, sequenced in a study of blood T cell repertoires in COVID-19. Measured with immunoSEQ multiplex PCR; TCRdb has only the in-frame clones, and not every one. In the table there are a few hundred thousand clones, about 89% of which are singletons. Source material: peripheral blood. These receptors all come from a man aged 40-49 years with acute or convalescent COVID-19. The CDR3 runs from the conserved cysteine through the conserved F or W. Each record gives: V gene, D gene, J gene, clone size, CDR3 DNA, CDR3 protein. D genes are given only for firm matches. Not all rows give a size; the values are once, few, many and, for expanded clones, a class.

TRBV3-1/TRBV3-2	TRBD2	TRBJ2-7	-	TGTGCCAGCACCGGACTAGCGGGAGACGAGCAGTACTTC	CASTGLAGDEQYF
TRBV7-8	TRBD1	TRBJ1-5	once	TGTGCCAGCAGCTTAGGGGACAGGGGGCGGAATCAGCCCCAGCATTTT	CASSLGDRGRNQPQHF
TRBV6-6	-	TRBJ2-7	-	TGTGCCAGCAGTTACTCCCTATTCGGGGAGTACGAGCAGTACTTC	CASSYSLFGEYEQYF
TRBV4-1	TRBD2	TRBJ2-2	once	TGCGCCAGCAGCCAACCTACTAGACTAGCGGGAGAAGGCGGGGAGCTGTTTTTT	CASSQPTRLAGEGGELFF
TRBV6-2/TRBV6-3	TRBD1	TRBJ2-5	-	TGTGCCAGCAGTTACTTAACCCGGGACAGCCAAGAGACCCAGTACTTC	CASSYLTRDSQETQYF
TRBV11-2	TRBD1	TRBJ1-2	-	TGTGCCAGCAGCTTGGAGACAGGGAGTACTCATGGCTACACCTTC	CASSLETGSTHGYTF
TRBV7-8	-	TRBJ2-1	-	TGTGCCACCTCAAACGGGGTCGATGAGCAGTTCTTC	CATSNGVDEQFF
TRBV21-1	-	TRBJ2-7	-	TGTGCCAGCAGCAAAGGAGGATTTGAGTCGGCGGCCTACGAGCAGTACTTC	CASSKGGFESAAYEQYF
TRBV7-6	TRBD1	TRBJ2-7	-	TGTGCCAGCAGCCTCTACAGGGGGGCCTACGAGCAGTACTTC	CASSLYRGAYEQYF
TRBV7-9	TRBD1	TRBJ1-2	-	TGTGCCAGCCGTCAAGGACAGGGGCCTACTAGTGGCTACACCTTC	CASRQGQGPTSGYTF
TRBV7-2	TRBD1	TRBJ1-5	-	TGTGCCAGCAGCCCCCAGGGACAGGGGCTTCCAGGGCAGCCCCAGCATTTT	CASSPQGQGLPGQPQHF
TRBV7-2	TRBD2	TRBJ2-7	-	TGTGCCAGCAGCTTAGCGAGGGACTACCCGATCTACGAGCAGTACTTC	CASSLARDYPIYEQYF
TRBV5-1	-	TRBJ1-1	-	TGCGCCAGCAGCTTTACCTCAAACTCTCGCACTGAAGCTTTCTTT	CASSFTSNSRTEAFF
TRBV9	-	TRBJ2-1	-	TGTGCCAGCAGCGTAGTCGGGAACAATGAGCAGTTCTTC	CASSVVGNNEQFF
TRBV6-5	-	TRBJ2-7	-	TGTGCCAGCAGTCTGAGAGTAAGCTCCTACGAGCAGTACTTC	CASSLRVSSYEQYF
TRBV9	-	TRBJ2-7	-	TGTGCCAGCAGCGGGGGGGGACAGGAGTCCTACGAGCAGTACTTC	CASSGGGQESYEQYF
TRBV12-3/TRBV12-4	-	TRBJ2-1	-	TGTGCCAGCAGTACAGGGGGGGAGGAGGTCTTC	CASSTGGEEVF
TRBV2	-	TRBJ2-7	-	TGTGCCAGCAGTCCAAGATCGGTACTCTACGAGCAGTACTTC	CASSPRSVLYEQYF
TRBV18	TRBD2	TRBJ2-3	-	TGTGCCAGCTCACCACGGACTAGCGGGGACACAGATACGCAGTATTTT	CASSPRTSGDTDTQYF
TRBV12-5	-	TRBJ2-3	-	TGTGCTAGTGGTTTGGAAAACCTACCAGGGGCCAGGGGCACAGATACGCAGTATTTT	CASGLENLPGARGTDTQYF
TRBV19	-	TRBJ1-2	-	TGTGCCAGTAGTATTTTAGATGGCTACACCTTC	CASSILDGYTF
TRBV9	-	TRBJ1-1	-	TGTGCCAGCAGCGCCCTAGTGGTAGGTGAAGCTTTCTTT	CASSALVVGEAFF
TRBV28	-	TRBJ1-5	-	TGTGCCAGCAGTTTAATATCTCAGCCCCAGCATTTT	CASSLISQPQHF
TRBV5-4	TRBD2	TRBJ2-1	-	TGTGCCAGCAGCTCAGCGGGGGGGCCCGGTGAGCAGTTCTTC	CASSSAGGPGEQFF
TRBV28	TRBD1	TRBJ1-2	-	TGTGCCAGCAGTTTAAGGGAAGGGGGCGGCGGCTACACCTTC	CASSLREGGGGYTF